This is a list of T cell receptor beta chains from one sample in a study of shared clonotypes between healthy human individuals. Libraries were prepared by immunoSEQ multiplex PCR; TCRdb keeps only in-frame clonotypes and omits some of them. Of approximately 110,000 clones detected, roughly 66% appear once; the ten largest clones hold about 25%. Specimen: memory CD8+ T cells sorted from blood. These receptors were taken from a young woman in good health. CDR3s include the opening cysteine and the closing phenylalanine or tryptophan. The D gene is left open where the match is weak. Not every row has a clone size; where given, it reads once, few, many or a size class.

TRBV29-1	TRBD2	TRBJ2-1	many	TGCAGCGTTGGCCTGGGACTAGCGGGAGACTACAATGAGCAGTTCTTC	CSVGLGLAGDYNEQFF
TRBV19	.	TRBJ1-2	many	TGTGCCAGTAGTATCGGAGGGAGAATTAACTATGGCTACACCTTC	CASSIGGRINYGYTF
TRBV6-1	.	TRBJ2-2	few	TGTGCCAGCGGTGGGTTAGGGACGAACACCGGGGAGCTGTTTTTT	CASGGLGTNTGELFF
TRBV19	.	TRBJ2-2	.	TGTGCCAGTAGTACTCCCCGGGACCGGGAAACGAACACCGGGGAGCTGTTTTTT	CASSTPRDRETNTGELFF
TRBV5-1	TRBD2	TRBJ2-1	.	TGCGCCAGCAGCTTGGGAAGCGGGAGCTACAATGAGCAGTTCTTC	CASSLGSGSYNEQFF
TRBV28	.	TRBJ2-1	few	TGTGCCATCCTAAAGGGTAACCTAAACAATGAGCAGTTCTTC	CAILKGNLNNEQFF
TRBV6-5	.	TRBJ1-5	.	TGTGCCAGCAGTTACTCTGGGGTCCCTAATCAGCCCCAGCATTTT	CASSYSGVPNQPQHF
TRBV4-1	TRBD1	TRBJ2-7	.	TGCGCCAGCAGCCATGGACAGGGGGAGGGTTACGAGCAGTACTTC	CASSHGQGEGYEQYF
TRBV6-6	.	TRBJ1-5	.	TGTGCCAGCAGTACGGGGCCGGGGCCCCAGCATTTT	CASSTGPGPQHF
TRBV5-1	.	TRBJ2-3	.	TGCGCCAGCAGCTCGGACACAGATTTCACAGATACGCAGTATTTT	CASSSDTDFTDTQYF
TRBV2	.	TRBJ2-3	.	TGTGCCAGCAGTGTGGCTAGTCCGACAGATACGCAGTATTTT	CASSVASPTDTQYF
TRBV5-1	.	TRBJ2-2	.	TGCGCCAGCACCCTGGGCACCGACACCGGGGAGCTGTTTTTT	CASTLGTDTGELFF
TRBV7-9	.	TRBJ1-1	.	TGTGCCAGCGAGGAGTCTATGAACACTGAAGCTTTCTTT	CASEESMNTEAFF
TRBV11-2	.	TRBJ2-1	.	TGTGCCAGCAGCTTATTCGCGGGTATGGCGAATGAGCAGTTCTTC	CASSLFAGMANEQFF
TRBV6-1	TRBD2	TRBJ2-5	.	TGTGCCAGCAGTGAACTAGCGGGGAGTCAAGAGACCCAGTACTTC	CASSELAGSQETQYF
TRBV28	TRBD2	TRBJ2-1	.	TGTGCCAGCAGGGCTAGCGGGAGCTCCTACAATGAGCAGTTCTTC	CASRASGSSYNEQFF
TRBV14	.	TRBJ1-5	.	TGTGCCAGCAGCCACCTTGGATATAATCGCAGGGGCGTTAGCAATCAGCCCCAGCATTTT	CASSHLGYNRRGVSNQPQHF
TRBV9	TRBD1	TRBJ1-2	.	TGTGCCAGCAGCGGGGACAGGGCAGGCTACACCTTC	CASSGDRAGYTF
TRBV9	.	TRBJ1-1	.	TGTGCCAGCAGCCCGAGGGACACCGAAGCTTTCTTT	CASSPRDTEAFF
TRBV19	.	TRBJ1-5	once	TGTGCCAGTAGTGTACAGGGCGGCAATCAGCCCCAGCATTTT	CASSVQGGNQPQHF
TRBV19	.	TRBJ1-2	.	TGTGCCAGTAGTATTTTTCAGGGAAATGGCTACACCTTC	CASSIFQGNGYTF
TRBV10-1	TRBD2	TRBJ2-1	.	TGCGCCAGCAGTGATGAGAAAGCGGGATTTACGGATGAGCAGTTCTTC	CASSDEKAGFTDEQFF
TRBV6-5	.	TRBJ1-2	.	TGTGCCAGCAGTTACGACAGGAAGGGCTACACCTTC	CASSYDRKGYTF
TRBV5-6	.	TRBJ2-1	.	TGTGCCAGCAATTGGGGCAATTGGAACAATGAGCAGTTCTTC	CASNWGNWNNEQFF
TRBV19	.	TRBJ1-5	.	TGTGCCAGTAGTATTTCGGGGCGATATCAGCCCCAGCATTTT	CASSISGRYQPQHF